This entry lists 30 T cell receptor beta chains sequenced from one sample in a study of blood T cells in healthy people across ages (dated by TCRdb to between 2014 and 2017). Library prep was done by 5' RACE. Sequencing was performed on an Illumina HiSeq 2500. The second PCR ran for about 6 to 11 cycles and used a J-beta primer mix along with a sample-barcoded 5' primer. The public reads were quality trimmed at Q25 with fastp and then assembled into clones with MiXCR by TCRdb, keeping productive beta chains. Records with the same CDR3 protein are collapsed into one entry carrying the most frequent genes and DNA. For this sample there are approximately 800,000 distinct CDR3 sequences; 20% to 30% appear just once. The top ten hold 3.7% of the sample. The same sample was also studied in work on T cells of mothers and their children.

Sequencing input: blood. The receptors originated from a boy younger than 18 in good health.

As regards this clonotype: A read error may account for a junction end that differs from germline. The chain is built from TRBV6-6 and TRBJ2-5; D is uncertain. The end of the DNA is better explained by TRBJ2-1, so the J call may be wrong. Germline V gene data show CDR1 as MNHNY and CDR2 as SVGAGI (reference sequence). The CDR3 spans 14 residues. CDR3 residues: CASSMGNRYSEQFF. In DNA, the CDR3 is TGTGCCAGCAGTATGGGGAACCGGTACAGTGAGCAGTTCTTC.

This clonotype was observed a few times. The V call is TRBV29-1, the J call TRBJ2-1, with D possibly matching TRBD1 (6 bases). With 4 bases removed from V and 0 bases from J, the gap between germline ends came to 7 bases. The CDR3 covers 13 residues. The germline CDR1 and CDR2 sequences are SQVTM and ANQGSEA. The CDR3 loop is CSVADSSYNEQFF. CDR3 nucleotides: TGCAGCGTTGCGGACAGCTCCTACAATGAGCAGTTCTTC.

CDR3 protein: CSVEYRGGGTGELFF. The DNA of the CDR3 is TGCAGCGTTGAATACAGGGGCGGGGGAACCGGGGAGCTGTTTTTT. J is TRBJ2-2 and V is TRBV29-1; the D gene could be TRBD1 or TRBD2 (7 bases each). This CDR3 region has 15 residues. V shed 2 bases and J shed 5 bases, with 15 bases lying between them. Germline V lookup: CDR1 SQVTM, CDR2 ANQGSEA.

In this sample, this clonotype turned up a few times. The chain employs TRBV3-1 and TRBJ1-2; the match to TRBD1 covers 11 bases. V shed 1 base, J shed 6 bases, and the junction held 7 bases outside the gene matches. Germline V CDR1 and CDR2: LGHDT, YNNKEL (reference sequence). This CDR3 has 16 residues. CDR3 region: CASSQVAGQGADGYTF. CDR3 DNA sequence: TGTGCCAGCAGCCAAGTTGCCGGACAGGGGGCGGATGGCTACACCTTC.

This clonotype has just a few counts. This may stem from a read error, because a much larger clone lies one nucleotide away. CDR3 sequence reads: CACRGGLAGTQETQYF. The CDR3 DNA follows: TGCGCCTGCAGAGGAGGGCTAGCGGGGACCCAAGAGACCCAGTACTTC. The V and J genes are TRBV5-1 and TRBJ2-5; 9 bases are shared with TRBD2. Germline values: CDR1 SGHRS, CDR2 YFSETQ. This CDR3 has 16 amino acids. The entire variable domain, with the rest obtained from reference TRBV5-1 and TRBJ2-5, is as follows: KAGVTQTPRYLIKTRGQQVTLSCSPISGHRSVSWYQQTPGQGLQFLFEYFSETQRNKGNFPGRFSGRQFSNSRSEMNVSTLELGDSALYLCACRGGLAGTQETQYFGPGTRLLVL.

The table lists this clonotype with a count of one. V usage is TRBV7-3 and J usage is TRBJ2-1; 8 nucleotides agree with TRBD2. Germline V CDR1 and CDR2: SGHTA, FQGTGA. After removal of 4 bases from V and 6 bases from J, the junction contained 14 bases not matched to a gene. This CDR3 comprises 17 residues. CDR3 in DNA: TGTGCCAGCAGCTCATCCCCCGGGGGGGCCTCCCCCAATGAGCAGTTCTTC. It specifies CASSSSPGGASPNEQFF.

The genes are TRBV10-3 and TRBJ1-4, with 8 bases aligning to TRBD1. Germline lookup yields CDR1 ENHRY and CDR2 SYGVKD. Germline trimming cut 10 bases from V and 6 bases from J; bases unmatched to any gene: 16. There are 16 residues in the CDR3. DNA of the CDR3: TGTGCCACCGGAAAACAAGCCGGGACAGGATATGAAAAACTGTTTTTT. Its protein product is CATGKQAGTGYEKLFF.

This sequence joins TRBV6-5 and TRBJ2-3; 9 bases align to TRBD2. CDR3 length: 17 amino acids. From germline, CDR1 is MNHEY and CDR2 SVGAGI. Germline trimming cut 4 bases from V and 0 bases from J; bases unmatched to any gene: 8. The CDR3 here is CASSSGGLAESTDTQYF. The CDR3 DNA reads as TGTGCCAGCAGTTCGGGGGGACTAGCAGAGAGCACAGATACGCAGTATTTT.

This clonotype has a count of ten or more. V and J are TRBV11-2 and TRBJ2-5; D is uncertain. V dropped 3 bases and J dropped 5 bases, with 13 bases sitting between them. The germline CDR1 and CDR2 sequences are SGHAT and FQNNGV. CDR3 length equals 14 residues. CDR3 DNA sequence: TGTGCCAGCAGCTTGGCTAGGCCCTGGGAGACCCAGTACTTC. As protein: CASSLARPWETQYF.

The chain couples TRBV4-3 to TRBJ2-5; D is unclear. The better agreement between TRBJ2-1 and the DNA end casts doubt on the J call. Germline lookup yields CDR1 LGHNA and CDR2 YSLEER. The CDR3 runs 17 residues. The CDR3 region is CASSLPDLSAPNNEQFF. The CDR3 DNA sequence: TGCGCCAGCAGCCTACCTGACTTGAGCGCACCTAACAATGAGCAGTTCTTC.

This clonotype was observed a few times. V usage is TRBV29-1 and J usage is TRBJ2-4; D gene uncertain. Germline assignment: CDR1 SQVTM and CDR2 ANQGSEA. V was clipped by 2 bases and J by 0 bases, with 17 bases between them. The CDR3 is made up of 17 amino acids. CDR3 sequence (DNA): TGCAGCGTTGAATCTGGGGTCACGGATATAGCCAAAAACATTCAGTACTTC. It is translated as CSVESGVTDIAKNIQYF.

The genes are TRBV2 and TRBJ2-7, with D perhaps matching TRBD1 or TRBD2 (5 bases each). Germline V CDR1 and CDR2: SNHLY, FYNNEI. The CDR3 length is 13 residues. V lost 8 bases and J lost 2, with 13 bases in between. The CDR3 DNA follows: TGTGCCAGCTACCGGGACCGAGCCTACGAGCAGTACTTC. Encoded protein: CASYRDRAYEQYF.

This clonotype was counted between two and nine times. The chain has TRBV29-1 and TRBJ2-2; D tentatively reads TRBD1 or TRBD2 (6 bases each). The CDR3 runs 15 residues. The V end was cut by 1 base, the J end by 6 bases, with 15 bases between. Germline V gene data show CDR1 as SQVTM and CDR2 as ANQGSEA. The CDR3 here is CSVEGGWGASGELFF. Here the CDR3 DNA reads TGCAGCGTTGAAGGTGGCTGGGGGGCGTCCGGGGAGCTGTTTTTT.

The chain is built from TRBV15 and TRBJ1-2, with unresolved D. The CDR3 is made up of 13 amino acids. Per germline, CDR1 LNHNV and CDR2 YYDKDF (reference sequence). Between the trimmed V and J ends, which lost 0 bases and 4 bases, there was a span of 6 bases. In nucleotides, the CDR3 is TGTGCCACCAGCAGAGATAGGTCCTATGGCTACACCTTC. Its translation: CATSRDRSYGYTF.

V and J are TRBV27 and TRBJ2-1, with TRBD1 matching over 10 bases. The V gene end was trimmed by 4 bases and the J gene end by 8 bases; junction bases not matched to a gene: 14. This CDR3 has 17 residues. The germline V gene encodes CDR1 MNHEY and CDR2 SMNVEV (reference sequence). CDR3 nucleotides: TGTGCCAGCAGTTCGAACCAATGGGACAGGGGACTGGATGAGCAGTTCTTC. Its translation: CASSSNQWDRGLDEQFF.

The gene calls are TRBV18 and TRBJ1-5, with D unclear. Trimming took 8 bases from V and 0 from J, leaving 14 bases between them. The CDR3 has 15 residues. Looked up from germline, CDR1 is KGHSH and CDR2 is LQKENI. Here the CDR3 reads CASGQDGFSNQPQHF. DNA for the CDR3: TGTGCCAGCGGGCAGGACGGTTTTAGCAATCAGCCCCAGCATTTT.

The chain's CDR3 is CASSPGSPYTGELFF. DNA for the CDR3: TGCGCCAGCAGCCCCGGGAGCCCTTACACCGGGGAGCTGTTTTTT. The chain uses TRBV5-1 and TRBJ2-2, with TRBD2 as a possible D gene (6 bases). Germline CDR1 is SGHRS and CDR2 is YFSETQ. The CDR3 is 15 residues long. The V and J ends lost 4 bases and 3 bases respectively, with 13 bases between them.

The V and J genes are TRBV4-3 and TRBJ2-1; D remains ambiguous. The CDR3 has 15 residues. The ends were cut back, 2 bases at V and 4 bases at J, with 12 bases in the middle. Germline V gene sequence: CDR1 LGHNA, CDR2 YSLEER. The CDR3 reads CASSQKQLPYNEQFF. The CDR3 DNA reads TGCGCCAGCAGCCAAAAACAGCTACCGTACAATGAGCAGTTCTTC.

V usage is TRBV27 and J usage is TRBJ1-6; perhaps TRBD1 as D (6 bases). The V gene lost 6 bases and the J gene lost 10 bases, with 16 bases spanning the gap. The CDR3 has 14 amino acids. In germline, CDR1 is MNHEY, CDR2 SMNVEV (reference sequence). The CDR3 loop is CASRAHREESPLHF. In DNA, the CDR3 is TGTGCCAGCAGGGCACACAGGGAAGAGTCACCCCTCCACTTT.

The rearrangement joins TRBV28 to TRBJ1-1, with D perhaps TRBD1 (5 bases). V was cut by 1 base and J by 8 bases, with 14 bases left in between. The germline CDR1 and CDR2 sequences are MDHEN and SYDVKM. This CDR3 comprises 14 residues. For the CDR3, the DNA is TGTGCCAGCAGTTTATTGGTGGCCTGGGGGGAAGCTTTCTTT. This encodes CASSLLVAWGEAFF.

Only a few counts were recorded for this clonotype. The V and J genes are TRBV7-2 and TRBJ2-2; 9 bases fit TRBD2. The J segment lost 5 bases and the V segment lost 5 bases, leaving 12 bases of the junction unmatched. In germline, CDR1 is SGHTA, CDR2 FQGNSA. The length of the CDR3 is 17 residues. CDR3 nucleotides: TGTGCCAGCAGCCCTAGGCCGGGACTAGCTCGGACCGGGGAGCTGTTTTTT. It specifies CASSPRPGLARTGELFF.

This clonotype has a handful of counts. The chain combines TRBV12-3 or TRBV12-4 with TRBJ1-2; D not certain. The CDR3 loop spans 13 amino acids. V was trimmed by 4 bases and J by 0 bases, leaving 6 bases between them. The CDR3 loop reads CASSSRANYGYTF. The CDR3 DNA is TGTGCCAGCAGTTCTCGGGCTAACTATGGCTACACCTTC.

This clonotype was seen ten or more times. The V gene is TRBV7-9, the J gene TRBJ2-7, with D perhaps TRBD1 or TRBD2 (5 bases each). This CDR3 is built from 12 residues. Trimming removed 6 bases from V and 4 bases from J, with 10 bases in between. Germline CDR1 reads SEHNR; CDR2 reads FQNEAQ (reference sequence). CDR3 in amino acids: CASSRDVYEQYF. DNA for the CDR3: TGTGCCAGCAGTCGGGACGTGTACGAGCAGTACTTC.

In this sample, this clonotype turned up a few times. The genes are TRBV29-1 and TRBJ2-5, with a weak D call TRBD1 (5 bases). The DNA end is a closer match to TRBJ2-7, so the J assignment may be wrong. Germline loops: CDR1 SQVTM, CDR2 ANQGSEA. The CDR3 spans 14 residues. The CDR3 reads CSVEFKYRPYEQYF. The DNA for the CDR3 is TGCAGCGTTGAATTTAAGTACAGGCCATACGAGCAGTACTTC.

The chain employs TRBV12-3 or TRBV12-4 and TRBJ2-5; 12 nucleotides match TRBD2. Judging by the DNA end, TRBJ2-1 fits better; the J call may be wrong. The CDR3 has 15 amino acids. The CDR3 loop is CASSRTSGVPHEQFF. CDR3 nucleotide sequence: TGTGCCAGCAGTCGGACTAGCGGGGTACCTCATGAGCAGTTCTTC.

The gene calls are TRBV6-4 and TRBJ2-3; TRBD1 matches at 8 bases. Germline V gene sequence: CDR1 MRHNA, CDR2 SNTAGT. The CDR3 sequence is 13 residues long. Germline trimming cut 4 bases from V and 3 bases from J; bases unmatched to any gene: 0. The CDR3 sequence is CASSGTGTDTQYF. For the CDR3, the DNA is TGTGCCAGCAGTGGGACAGGGACAGATACGCAGTATTTT.

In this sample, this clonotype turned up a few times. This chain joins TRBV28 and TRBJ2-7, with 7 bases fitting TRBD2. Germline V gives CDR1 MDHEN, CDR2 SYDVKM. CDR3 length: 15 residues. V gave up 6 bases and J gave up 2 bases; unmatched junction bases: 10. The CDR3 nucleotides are TGTGCCAGCAGCCCGGGGGAGGGGTGGGCCTACGAGCAGTACTTC. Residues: CASSPGEGWAYEQYF.

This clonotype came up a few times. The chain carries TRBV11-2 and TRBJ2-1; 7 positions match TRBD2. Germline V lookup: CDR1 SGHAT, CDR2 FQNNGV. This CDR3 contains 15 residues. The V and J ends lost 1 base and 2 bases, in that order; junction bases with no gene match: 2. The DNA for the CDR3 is TGTGCCAGCAGCTTAGGGGAGGGCGCCTACAATGAGCAGTTCTTC. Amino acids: CASSLGEGAYNEQFF.

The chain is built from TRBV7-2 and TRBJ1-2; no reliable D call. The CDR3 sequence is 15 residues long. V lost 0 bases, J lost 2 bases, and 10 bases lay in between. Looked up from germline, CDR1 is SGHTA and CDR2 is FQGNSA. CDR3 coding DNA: TGTGCCAGCAGCTTAGCTAGCGGCAACAACTATGGCTACACCTTC. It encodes CASSLASGNNYGYTF.

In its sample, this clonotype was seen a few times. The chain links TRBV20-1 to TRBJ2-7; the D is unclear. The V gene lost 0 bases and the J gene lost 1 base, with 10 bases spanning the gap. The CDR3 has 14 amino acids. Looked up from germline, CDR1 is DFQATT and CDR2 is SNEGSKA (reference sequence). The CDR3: CSARDSLLSYEQYF. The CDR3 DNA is TGCAGTGCTAGAGATTCCCTCCTATCCTACGAGCAGTACTTC.